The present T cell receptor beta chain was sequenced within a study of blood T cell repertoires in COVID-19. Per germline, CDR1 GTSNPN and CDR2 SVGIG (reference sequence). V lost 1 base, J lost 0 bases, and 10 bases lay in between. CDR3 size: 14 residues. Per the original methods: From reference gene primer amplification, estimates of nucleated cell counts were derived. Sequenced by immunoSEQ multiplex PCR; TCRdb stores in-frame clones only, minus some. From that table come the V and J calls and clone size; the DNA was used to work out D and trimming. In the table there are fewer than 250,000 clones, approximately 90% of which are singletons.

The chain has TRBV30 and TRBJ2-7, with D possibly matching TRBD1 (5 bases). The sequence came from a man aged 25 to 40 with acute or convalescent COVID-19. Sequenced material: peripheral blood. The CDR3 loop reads CAWSERGISYEQYF. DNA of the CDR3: TGTGCCTGGAGTGAAAGGGGTATCTCCTACGAGCAGTACTTC.